The T cell receptor beta chain described here comes from a study of shared clonotypes between healthy human individuals. Profiling relied on immunoSEQ multiplex PCR, and the TCRdb table lists in-frame clones only, not all of them. Counted here are around 2.1 million clones, 93% occurring once; the ten biggest clones make up roughly 1.8%. Germline loops: CDR1 SQVTM, CDR2 ANQGSEA. CDR3 length equals 13 residues. V lost 4 bases to trimming and J lost 5 bases, with 12 bases between them. Naive CD8 cells lacked CD45RO, underwent positive selection for CCR7 and left out terminally differentiated effector memory CD45RA+ cells.

The chain is built from TRBV29-1 and TRBJ2-1; D not resolved. Sequencing used naive CD8+ T cells from PBMCs. The receptor's source is a man aged 18 to 30 in good health. Some clones in this sample may be carry-over from other donors' samples. The chain's CDR3 is CSVVVGNHNEQFF. As DNA, the CDR3 is TGCAGCGTTGTGGTGGGAAATCACAATGAGCAGTTCTTC.